A selection of T cell receptor beta chains follows, all from one sample in a study of cytomegalovirus exposure and HLA in healthy donors. Assay used: immunoSEQ multiplex PCR; TCRdb lists only in-frame clones, some missing. The sample has some 100,000 clones, 70% seen once. Input material: PBMCs. These receptors were collected from a woman in her forties or fifties in good health and CMV-seropositive. The conserved cysteine and the conserved F or W are not part of the CDR3 here. The D gene is left open where the match is weak. For some rows the clone size is stated as once, few or many, or as a class when expanded; others skip it.

d_call clone_size v_call cdr3_aa
. . TRBV7-9 ASSPRGAADTQY
. few TRBV6-4 ASSAGGRTEAF
TRBD1 . TRBV7-2 ASSLRQGIEQY
. . TRBV28 ASKGVGGYT
TRBD2 few TRBV5-5 ASSEGLAGVADTQY
TRBD2 once TRBV6-1 ATAAAGGSSYEQY
. . TRBV6-1 ASTSDSTNYGYT
. . TRBV2 ASSAGTNYGNTIY
TRBD2 . TRBV6-5 ASSPTSGGYNEQF
TRBD1 few TRBV10-2 ASTDRVGDTEAF
TRBD1 few TRBV16 ASSHSGQGSRGEAF
. . TRBV9 ASSVNSQETQY
. . TRBV28 ASSFGGNTGELF
TRBD2 . TRBV9 ASSDPSGRRDTQY
. . TRBV28 ASSLLARRTSTYEQY
TRBD1 . TRBV14 ASSQQNRDRSYEQY
. . TRBV11-2 ASKVAGGGTEAF
. . TRBV6-1 ASTRKGEDEQY
. . TRBV28 ASKVPGSTGELF
. . TRBV4-3 ASSQEESTGNTIY
. . TRBV7-9 SSSPSSEQY
TRBD1 . TRBV6-1 ASRAMDRNNSPLH
. . TRBV6-1 ASSTPGLGDYGYT
. few TRBV28 ASSRGGRRDT
. . TRBV7-2 ASSLGIPTRD
. . TRBV15 ATSRDTAAGELF
. . TRBV7-2 ASSPMPGGSGYT